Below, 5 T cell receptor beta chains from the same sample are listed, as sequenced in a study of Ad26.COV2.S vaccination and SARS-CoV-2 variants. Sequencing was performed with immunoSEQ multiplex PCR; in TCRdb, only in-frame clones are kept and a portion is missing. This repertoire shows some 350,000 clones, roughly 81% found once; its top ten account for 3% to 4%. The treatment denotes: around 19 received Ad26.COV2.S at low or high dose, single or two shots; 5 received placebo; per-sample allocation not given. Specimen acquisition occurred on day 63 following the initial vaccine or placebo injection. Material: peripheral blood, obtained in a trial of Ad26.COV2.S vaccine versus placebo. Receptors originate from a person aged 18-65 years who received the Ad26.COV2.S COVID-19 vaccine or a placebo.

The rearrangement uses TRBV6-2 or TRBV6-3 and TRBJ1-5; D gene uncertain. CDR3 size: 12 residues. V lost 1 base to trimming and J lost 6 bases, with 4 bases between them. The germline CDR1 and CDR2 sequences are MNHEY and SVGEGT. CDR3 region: CASSYLGQPQHF. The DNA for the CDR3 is TGTGCCAGCAGTTACTTGGGTCAGCCCCAGCATTTT.

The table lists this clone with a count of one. CDR3 region: CASRAYNEQFF. CDR3 DNA sequence: TGTGCCAGCAGGGCTTACAATGAGCAGTTCTTC. The V gene is TRBV2, the J gene TRBJ2-1; D remains ambiguous. The germline V gene has CDR1 SNHLY and CDR2 FYNNEI. The length of the CDR3 is 11 residues. Trimming cost V 6 bases and J 4 bases, with 4 bases left between them.

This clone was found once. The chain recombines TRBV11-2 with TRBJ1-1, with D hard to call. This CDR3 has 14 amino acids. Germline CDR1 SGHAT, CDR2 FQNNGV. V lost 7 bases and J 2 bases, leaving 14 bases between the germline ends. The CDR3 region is CASTPTTGNTEAFF. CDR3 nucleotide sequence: TGTGCCAGCACCCCTACTACGGGTAACACTGAAGCTTTCTTT.

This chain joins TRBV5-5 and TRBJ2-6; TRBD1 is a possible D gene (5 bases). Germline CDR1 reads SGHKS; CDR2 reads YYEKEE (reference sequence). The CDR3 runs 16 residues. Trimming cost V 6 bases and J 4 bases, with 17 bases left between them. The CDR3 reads CASIPVFGAGANVLTF. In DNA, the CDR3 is TGTGCCAGCATTCCCGTGTTTGGGGCAGGGGCCAACGTCCTGACTTTC. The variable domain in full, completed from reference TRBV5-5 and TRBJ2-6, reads DAGVTQSPTHLIKTRGQQVTLRCSPISGHKSVSWYQQVLGQGPQFIFQYYEKEERGRGNFPDRFSARQFPNYSSELNVNALLLGDSALYLCASIPVFGAGANVLTFGAGSRLTVL.

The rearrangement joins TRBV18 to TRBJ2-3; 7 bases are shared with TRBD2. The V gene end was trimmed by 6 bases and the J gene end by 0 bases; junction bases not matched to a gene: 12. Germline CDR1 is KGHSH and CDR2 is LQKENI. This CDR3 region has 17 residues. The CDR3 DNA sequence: TGTGCCAGCTCGGCTAGCGGAGACCCTGCTAGCACAGATACGCAGTATTTT. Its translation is CASSASGDPASTDTQYF.